Given below is one T cell receptor (beta chain) in context. This entry comes from a study of blood T cell repertoires in COVID-19. Clones were sequenced by immunoSEQ multiplex PCR, and TCRdb holds only the in-frame ones, with some missing. The sample consists of 80,000 to 100,000 clones, approximately 74% of them appearing once. Per the germline V gene, CDR1 is MNHEY and CDR2 is SVGAGI. The CDR3 extends over 13 amino acids. Deletions cut 5 bases from V and 2 bases from J, with 9 bases between. The origin of this receptor is a man in his 70s with COVID-19, enrolled during active disease. The sample comprised peripheral blood. V usage is TRBV6-5 and J usage is TRBJ2-5; the D is unclear. The chain's CDR3 is CASSRGRQETQYF. Written as DNA, the CDR3 is TGTGCCAGCAGTAGAGGCAGACAAGAGACCCAGTACTTC.